The clone carrying this T cell receptor beta chain was seen only a few times. Its target is not known. Preparation of the TCRbeta library involved a method that used unique molecular identifiers. MiXCR was run by TCRdb on the PCR reads, yielding one entry per CDR3 protein. This sample yields 250,000 to 400,000 distinct CDR3 sequences, of which 20% to 30% are seen a single time; approximately 11% belongs to the top ten. This CDR3 contains 14 residues. Germline V gene lookup returns CDR1 SGHVS and CDR2 FQNEAQ. Between the trimmed V and J ends, which lost 5 bases and 4 bases, there was a span of 14 bases. The data were obtained in a study of T-cell reconstitution after alpha-beta-depleted transplantation in children. The study's findings and limits: At the one-year point after transplant, T-cell counts and TCRbeta diversity were found to come mostly from T cells that had been newly produced.

This rearrangement joins TRBV7-8 to TRBJ2-5; tentative D call: TRBD2 (5 bases). This TCR came from a male patient aged 5 to 17 who had a stem cell transplant for acute lymphoblastic leukemia, so the T cells may come from the graft donor. The sample consisted of PBMCs, mostly from graft donor cells, taken 180 days after TCRalphabeta/CD19-depleted stem cell transplant. For the CDR3, the DNA is TGTGCCAGCAGCCTTACACTAGGAAGAGAGACCCAGTACTTC. Protein sequence: CASSLTLGRETQYF. Together with reference TRBV7-8 and TRBJ2-5, the CDR3 gives the full variable domain: GAGVSQSPRYKVAKRGQDVALRCDPISGHVSLFWYQQALGQGPEFLTYFQNEAQLDKSGLPSDRFFAERPEGSVSTLKIQRTQQEDSAVYLCASSLTLGRETQYFGPGTRLLVL.